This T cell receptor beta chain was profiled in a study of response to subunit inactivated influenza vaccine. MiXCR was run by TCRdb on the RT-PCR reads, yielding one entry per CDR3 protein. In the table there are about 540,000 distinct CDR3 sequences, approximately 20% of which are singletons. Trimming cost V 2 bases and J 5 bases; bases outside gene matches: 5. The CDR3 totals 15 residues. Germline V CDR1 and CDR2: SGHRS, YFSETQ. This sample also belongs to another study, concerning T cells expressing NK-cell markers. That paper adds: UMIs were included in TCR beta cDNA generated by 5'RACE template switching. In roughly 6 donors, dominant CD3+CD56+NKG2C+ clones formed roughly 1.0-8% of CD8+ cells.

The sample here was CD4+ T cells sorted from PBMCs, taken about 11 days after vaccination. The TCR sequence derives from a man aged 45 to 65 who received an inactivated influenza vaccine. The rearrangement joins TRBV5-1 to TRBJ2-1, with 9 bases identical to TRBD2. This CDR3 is CASSFRASGDNEQFF. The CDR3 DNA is TGCGCCAGCAGCTTTAGGGCTAGCGGGGACAATGAGCAGTTCTTC.